Reported below is one T cell receptor (beta chain). The antigen is unknown. The data are from a study of T cell responses to AZD1222 COVID-19 vaccine. Study observations and caveats: The study identified only six AZD1222 recipients as seropositive at baseline.

CDR3 length: 19 residues. Looked up from germline, CDR1 is MGHRA and CDR2 is YSYEKL. Trimming took 7 bases from V and 0 from J, leaving 25 bases between them. Produced via immunoSEQ multiplex PCR; TCRdb's table is partial and in-frame only. In the table there are over 130,000 clones, 90% of which are singletons. The sequence was collected from an adult who received the AZD1222 COVID-19 vaccine. The source was peripheral blood, collected 28 days after the second AZD1222 dose. This sequence joins TRBV4-1 and TRBJ1-3, with D perhaps TRBD1 (5 bases). The CDR3 protein is CASTRLSAGGPDSGNTIYF. The CDR3, as DNA: TGCGCCAGCACCCGCCTCTCAGCGGGGGGACCAGACTCTGGAAACACCATATATTTT.